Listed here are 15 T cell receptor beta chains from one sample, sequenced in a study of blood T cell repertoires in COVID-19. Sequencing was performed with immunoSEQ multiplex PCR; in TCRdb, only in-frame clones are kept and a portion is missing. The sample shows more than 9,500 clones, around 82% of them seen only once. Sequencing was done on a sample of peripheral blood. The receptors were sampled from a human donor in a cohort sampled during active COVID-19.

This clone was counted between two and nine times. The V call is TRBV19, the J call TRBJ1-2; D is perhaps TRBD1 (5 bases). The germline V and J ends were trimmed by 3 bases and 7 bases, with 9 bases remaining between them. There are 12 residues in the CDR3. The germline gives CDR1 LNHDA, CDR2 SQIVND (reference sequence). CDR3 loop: CASSMGQVGYTF. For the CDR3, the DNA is TGTGCCAGTAGTATGGGGCAGGTTGGCTACACCTTC.

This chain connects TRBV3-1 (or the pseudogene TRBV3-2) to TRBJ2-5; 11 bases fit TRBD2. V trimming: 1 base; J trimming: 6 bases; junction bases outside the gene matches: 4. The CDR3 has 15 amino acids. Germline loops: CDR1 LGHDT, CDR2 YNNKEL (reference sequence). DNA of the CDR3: TGTGCCAGCAGCCAAGTGACTAGCGGGGCCCAGACCCAGTACTTC. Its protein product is CASSQVTSGAQTQYF.

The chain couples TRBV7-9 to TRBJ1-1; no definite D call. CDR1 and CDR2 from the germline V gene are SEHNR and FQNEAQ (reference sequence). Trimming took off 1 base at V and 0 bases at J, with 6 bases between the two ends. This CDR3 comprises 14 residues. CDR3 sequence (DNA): TGTGCCAGCAGCTTAGTGGAGGTGAACACTGAAGCTTTCTTT. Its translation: CASSLVEVNTEAFF.

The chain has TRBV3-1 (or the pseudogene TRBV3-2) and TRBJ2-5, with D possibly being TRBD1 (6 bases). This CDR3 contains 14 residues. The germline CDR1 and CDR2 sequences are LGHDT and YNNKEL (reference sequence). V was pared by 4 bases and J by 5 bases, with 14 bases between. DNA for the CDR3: TGTGCCAGCAGCCGTTCAGGGGACGGGGAGACCCAGTACTTC. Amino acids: CASSRSGDGETQYF.

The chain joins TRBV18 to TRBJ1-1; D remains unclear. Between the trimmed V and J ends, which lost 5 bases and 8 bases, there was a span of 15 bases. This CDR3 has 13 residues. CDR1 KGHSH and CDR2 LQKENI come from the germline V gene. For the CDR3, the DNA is TGTGCCAGCTCAACGAACGCGGCTGGCGAAGCTTTCTTT. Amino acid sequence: CASSTNAAGEAFF. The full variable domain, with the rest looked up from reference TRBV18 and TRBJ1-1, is NAGVMQNPRHLVRRRGQEARLRCSPMKGHSHVYWYRQLPEEGLKFMVYLQKENIIDESGMPKERFSAEFPKEGPSILRIQQVVRGDSAAYFCASSTNAAGEAFFGQGTRLTVV.

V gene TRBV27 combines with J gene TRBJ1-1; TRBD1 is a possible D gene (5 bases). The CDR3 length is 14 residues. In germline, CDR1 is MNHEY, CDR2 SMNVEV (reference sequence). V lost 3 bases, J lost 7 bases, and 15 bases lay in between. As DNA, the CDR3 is TGTGCCAGCAGTTTTAGGACACCAAAAGGTGAAGCTTTCTTT. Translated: CASSFRTPKGEAFF.

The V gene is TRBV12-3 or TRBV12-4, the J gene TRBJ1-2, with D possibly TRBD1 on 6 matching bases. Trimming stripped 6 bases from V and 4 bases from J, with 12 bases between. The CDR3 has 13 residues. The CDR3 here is CASRTTGPYGYTF. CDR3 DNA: TGTGCCAGCAGAACCACAGGGCCCTATGGCTACACCTTC.

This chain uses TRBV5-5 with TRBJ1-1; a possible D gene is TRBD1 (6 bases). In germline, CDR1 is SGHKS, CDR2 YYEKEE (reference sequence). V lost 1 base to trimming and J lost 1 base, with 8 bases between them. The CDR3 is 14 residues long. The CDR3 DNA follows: TGTGCCAGCAGCTTGTGGGGACAGAACACTGAAGCTTTCTTT. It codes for CASSLWGQNTEAFF.

The CDR3 protein is CASSLVSGLNNEQFF. The CDR3 region has the DNA TGCGCCAGCAGCTTGGTCTCAGGGCTCAACAATGAGCAGTTCTTC. This chain links TRBV5-1 with TRBJ2-1; D is possibly TRBD1 (5 bases). Trimming shortened V by 0 bases and J by 5 bases, and 12 bases separated the two germline ends. This CDR3 spans 15 amino acids. Germline lookup yields CDR1 SGHRS and CDR2 YFSETQ.

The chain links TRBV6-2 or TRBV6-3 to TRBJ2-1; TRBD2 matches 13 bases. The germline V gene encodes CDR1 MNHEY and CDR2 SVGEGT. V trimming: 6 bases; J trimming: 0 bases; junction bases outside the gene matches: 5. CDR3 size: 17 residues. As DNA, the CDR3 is TGTGCCAGCAGCCATCGACTAGCGGGGGGCTCCTACAATGAGCAGTTCTTC. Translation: CASSHRLAGGSYNEQFF.

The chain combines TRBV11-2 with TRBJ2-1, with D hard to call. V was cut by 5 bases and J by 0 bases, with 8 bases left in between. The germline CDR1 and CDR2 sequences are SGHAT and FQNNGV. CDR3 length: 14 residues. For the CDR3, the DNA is TGTGCCAGCAGCCACTCGAGCTCCTACAATGAGCAGTTCTTC. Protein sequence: CASSHSSSYNEQFF.

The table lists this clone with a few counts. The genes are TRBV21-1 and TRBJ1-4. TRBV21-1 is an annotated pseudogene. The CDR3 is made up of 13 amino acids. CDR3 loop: CASCRDFNEKLFF. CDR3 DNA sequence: TGTGCCAGCTGCCGGGACTTTAATGAAAAACTGTTTTTT.

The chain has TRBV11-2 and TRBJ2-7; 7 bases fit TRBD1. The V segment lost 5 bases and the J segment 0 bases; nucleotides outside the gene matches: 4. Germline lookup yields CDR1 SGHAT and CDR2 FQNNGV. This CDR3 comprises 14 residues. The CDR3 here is CASSPGQPSYEQYF. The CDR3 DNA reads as TGTGCCAGCAGCCCGGGACAGCCCTCCTACGAGCAGTACTTC.

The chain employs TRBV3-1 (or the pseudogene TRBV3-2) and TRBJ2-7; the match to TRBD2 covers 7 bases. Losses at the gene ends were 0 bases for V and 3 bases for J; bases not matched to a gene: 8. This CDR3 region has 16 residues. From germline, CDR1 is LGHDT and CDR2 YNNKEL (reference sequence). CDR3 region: CASSQEVGRGRYEQYF. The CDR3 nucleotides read TGTGCCAGCAGCCAAGAGGTTGGGAGGGGCCGCTACGAGCAGTACTTC.

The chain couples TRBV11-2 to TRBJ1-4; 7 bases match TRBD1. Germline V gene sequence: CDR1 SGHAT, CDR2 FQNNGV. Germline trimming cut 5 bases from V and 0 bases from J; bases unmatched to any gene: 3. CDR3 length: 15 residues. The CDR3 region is CASSQGTATNEKLFF. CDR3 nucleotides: TGTGCCAGCAGCCAAGGGACAGCAACTAATGAAAAACTGTTTTTT.